Presented here are 28 T cell receptor beta chains from one specimen sequenced in a study of shared clonotypes between healthy human individuals. The assay was immunoSEQ multiplex PCR, and TCRdb's table has in-frame clones only and misses some. This sample carries 1,500,000 or so clones, 98% of them seen once, and the ten largest clones take 0.36%. The source material was naive CD4+ T cells sorted from blood. The subset denotes: CD45RA+ positively selected. These receptors were collected from a man between 25 and 39 years old in good health.

V usage is TRBV10-1 and J usage is TRBJ2-7, with 11 bases identical to TRBD1. The CDR3 has 15 amino acids. Germline V gives CDR1 WNHNN, CDR2 SYGVQD (reference sequence). With 6 bases clipped from V and 2 bases from J, the junction kept 6 bases outside the gene matches. CDR3 sequence (DNA): TGCGCCAGCAGCGGGCCGGGACAGGGGGCCTACGAGCAGTACTTC. This gives the protein CASSGPGQGAYEQYF.

This clone came up once. The chain couples TRBV7-9 to TRBJ1-2; no clear D. The CDR3 totals 16 residues. V lost 1 base and J 1 base, leaving 13 bases between the germline ends. Germline CDR1 is SEHNR and CDR2 is FQNEAQ (reference sequence). This CDR3 is CASSLGSTGVNYGYTF. The CDR3 nucleotides read TGTGCCAGCAGCTTAGGGTCTACCGGCGTTAACTATGGCTACACCTTC.

This chain connects TRBV5-1 to TRBJ2-2; unclear D gene. V lost 4 bases to trimming and J lost 2 bases, with 12 bases between them. This CDR3 has 15 residues. Germline V gene data show CDR1 as SGHRS and CDR2 as YFSETQ. The CDR3 bases are TGCGCCAGCAGCCACCCGGGCCCTAACACCGGGGAGCTGTTTTTT. Residues: CASSHPGPNTGELFF.

The chain is built from TRBV11-3 and TRBJ2-7; 7 positions agree with TRBD1. This CDR3 is built from 16 residues. The germline V gene encodes CDR1 SGHNT and CDR2 YENEEA. Trimming at V came to 6 bases and at J to 3 bases, leaving 14 bases not matched to a gene. CDR3 amino acids: CASRPGPTGSNYEQYF. The CDR3 DNA follows: TGTGCCAGCAGACCAGGCCCGACAGGGTCCAACTACGAGCAGTACTTC. The full variable domain, in which reference TRBV11-3 and TRBJ2-7 provide the parts outside the CDR3, is EAGVVQSPRYKIIEKKQPVAFWCNPISGHNTLYWYLQNLGQGPELLIRYENEEAVDDSQLPKDRFSAERLKGVDSTLKIQPAELGDSAVYLCASRPGPTGSNYEQYFGPGTRLTVT.

The CDR3 DNA reads TGTGCCAGCAGGAATTCGCTCGCAACTAATGAAAAACTGTTTTTT. Residues: CASRNSLATNEKLFF. J is TRBJ1-4 and V is TRBV6-1; D call uncertain. The CDR3 is made up of 15 amino acids. In germline, CDR1 is MNHNS, CDR2 SASEGT. V was clipped by 6 bases and J by 0 bases, with 11 bases between them.

This chain joins TRBV5-3 and TRBJ2-5, with D possibly matching TRBD1 (6 bases). TRBV5-3 is marked as an open reading frame, function uncertain. CDR3 size: 16 residues. The V end lost 4 bases, the J end lost 4 bases, and 20 bases lay between the germline ends. The CDR3 DNA reads TGTGCCAGAAGCCCCTACAGGGTTGGGACCCTAGAGACCCAGTACTTC. This encodes CARSPYRVGTLETQYF.

About this clone itself: At one of its ends the junction is not consistent with the germline gene, which may arise from a read error. The J gene is TRBJ2-1, the V gene TRBV7-7, with D perhaps TRBD1 (6 bases). The germline V gene has CDR1 SSHAT and CDR2 FNYEAQ (reference sequence). The CDR3 totals 15 residues. This CDR3 reads CASSQTGPGNNEQFF. As DNA, the CDR3 is TGTGCTAGCAGTCAAACAGGGCCGGGGAACAATGAGCAGTTCTTC.

The chain has TRBV5-4 and TRBJ1-1, with TRBD1 identical over 8 bases. Trimming took 3 bases from V and 3 from J; bases not matched to a gene: 7. CDR3 length: 15 residues. CDR1 is SGHNT and CDR2 is YYREEE in the germline V gene (reference sequence). CDR3 residues: CASSSKQGGDTEAFF. In nucleotides, the CDR3 is TGTGCCAGCAGCTCAAAACAGGGGGGGGACACTGAAGCTTTCTTT.

This chain links TRBV9 with TRBJ2-7; 9 bases fit TRBD1. The CDR3 consists of 15 residues. Germline CDR1 and CDR2: SGDLS and YYNGEE. The V and J ends lost 4 bases and 4 bases, in that order; junction bases with no gene match: 9. This CDR3 is CASSQTGTGFYEQYF. DNA of the CDR3: TGTGCCAGCAGCCAAACCGGGACAGGGTTTTACGAGCAGTACTTC.

V usage is TRBV27 and J usage is TRBJ2-7; weak D call: TRBD1 (6 bases). The CDR3 has 15 residues. Deletions cut 1 base from V and 1 base from J, with 11 bases between. The germline V gene has CDR1 MNHEY and CDR2 SMNVEV (reference sequence). For the CDR3, the DNA is TGTGCCAGCAGTTTATTTTGGGGGCCGTCCTACGAGCAGTACTTC. Protein: CASSLFWGPSYEQYF.

The chain recombines TRBV21-1 with TRBJ2-1; the DNA was not used to check the table's D call, TRBD2. TRBV21-1 is a documented pseudogene. This CDR3 spans 17 amino acids. In nucleotides, the CDR3 is TGTGCCAGCAGCAAAGGTTCGGCGGGAGTACACTACAATGAGCAGTTCTTC. This codes for CASSKGSAGVHYNEQFF.

This clone came up once. CDR3 region: CASSIPGTSGRSDTGELFF. The CDR3 DNA reads as TGTGCCAGTAGTATACCTGGGACTAGCGGGAGATCGGACACCGGGGAGCTGTTTTTT. The chain uses TRBV19 and TRBJ2-2; 14 bases agree with TRBD2. Trimming at V came to 2 bases and at J to 3 bases, leaving 8 bases not matched to a gene. This CDR3 is 19 amino acids long. Germline loops: CDR1 LNHDA, CDR2 SQIVND (reference sequence).

The V gene is TRBV18, the J gene TRBJ2-1; D not resolved. The CDR3 extends over 16 amino acids. Trimming removed 3 bases at V and 6 bases at J, with 18 bases between. Germline-derived CDR1 and CDR2 are KGHSH and LQKENI. For the CDR3, the DNA is TGTGCCAGCTCACCTGAATCTAGGACGGGTCGCAATGAGCAGTTCTTC. Its protein is CASSPESRTGRNEQFF.

This sequence joins TRBV7-9 and TRBJ1-3; the match to TRBD1 covers 9 bases. With V trimmed by 5 bases and J by 2 bases, 7 bases remained unmatched. CDR1 and CDR2 from the germline V gene are SEHNR and FQNEAQ (reference sequence). The CDR3 spans 16 residues. The chain's CDR3 is CASSEPGQGTGNTIYF. CDR3 bases: TGTGCCAGCAGCGAACCGGGACAGGGAACTGGAAACACCATATATTTT.

The rearrangement links TRBV19 to TRBJ1-2; D is ambiguous. The CDR3 covers 10 residues. The V gene's germline CDR1 is LNHDA and CDR2 SQIVND (reference sequence). Trimming took off 9 bases at V and 3 bases at J, with 5 bases between the two ends. The CDR3 DNA follows: TGTGCCAGCCGGGACTATGGCTACACCTTC. This translates into CASRDYGYTF.

V gene TRBV7-3 combines with J gene TRBJ2-7, with TRBD1 matching 9 bases. The CDR3 has 14 residues. Germline V CDR1 and CDR2: SGHTA, FQGTGA. Unmatched junction bases numbered 7, after V lost 5 bases and J lost 5 bases. The CDR3 bases are TGTGCCAGCAGCCATACCGGGACAGGGAACGAGCAGTACTTC. Translated: CASSHTGTGNEQYF.

For this clone: The sample has other DNA sequences that encode this CDR3 too. CDR3 in DNA: TGCGCCAGCAGCTTGGCAGGGGGTGGAGAGACCCAGTACTTC. Translation gives CASSLAGGGETQYF. The gene calls are TRBV5-1 and TRBJ2-5, with 7 bases fitting TRBD1. Per the germline V gene, CDR1 is SGHRS and CDR2 is YFSETQ. V shed 0 bases, J shed 4 bases, and the junction held 3 bases outside the gene matches. The CDR3 is made up of 14 amino acids.

This chain connects TRBV5-1 to TRBJ2-1; maybe TRBD1 (6 bases). Germline V gene sequence: CDR1 SGHRS, CDR2 YFSETQ. This CDR3 is built from 14 residues. V shed 0 bases and J shed 6 bases, with 10 bases lying between them. Written as DNA, the CDR3 is TGCGCCAGCAGCTTGGGGGGGCCCCTCAATGAGCAGTTCTTC. This encodes CASSLGGPLNEQFF.

The chain links TRBV9 to TRBJ2-1; no clear D gene. V lost 4 bases and J 9 bases, leaving 17 bases between the germline ends. The CDR3 sequence is 14 residues long. Germline-derived CDR1 and CDR2 are SGDLS and YYNGEE. CDR3 in amino acids: CASSPHGGVAEQFF. CDR3 nucleotides: TGTGCCAGCAGCCCCCATGGTGGCGTCGCTGAGCAGTTCTTC.

This chain links TRBV6-6 with TRBJ2-7; the match to TRBD1 covers 7 bases. V shed 7 bases and J 3 bases; nucleotides not matched to a gene: 6. Germline CDR1 and CDR2: MNHNY and SVGAGI (reference sequence). The CDR3 loop spans 13 amino acids. CDR3 sequence reads: CASTGQASYEQYF. CDR3 DNA sequence: TGTGCCAGCACTGGACAGGCTAGCTACGAGCAGTACTTC.

As to this clone: Other DNA sequences in the same sample also yield this CDR3. This chain connects TRBV27 to TRBJ2-3; unclear D gene. The ends were cut back, 5 bases at V and 0 bases at J, with 0 bases in the middle. The length of the CDR3 is 11 residues. Germline assignment: CDR1 MNHEY and CDR2 SMNVEV (reference sequence). In DNA form, the CDR3 reads TGTGCCAGCAGTAGCACAGATACGCAGTATTTT. This gives the protein CASSSTDTQYF.

The chain couples TRBV28 to TRBJ2-5; TRBD2 might be the D (5 bases). This CDR3 comprises 12 residues. V dropped 10 bases and J dropped 1 base, with 10 bases sitting between them. CDR1 MDHEN and CDR2 SYDVKM come from the germline V gene. CDR3 in amino acids: CAIGGPQETQYF. The CDR3 DNA reads TGTGCCATCGGAGGACCCCAAGAGACCCAGTACTTC. Filled out from reference TRBV28 and TRBJ2-5, the complete variable domain reads DVKVTQSSRYLVKRTGEKVFLECVQDMDHENMFWYRQDPGLGLRLIYFSYDVKMKEKGDIPEGYSVSREKKERFSLILESASTNQTSMYLCAIGGPQETQYFGPGTRLLVL.

V usage is TRBV28 and J usage is TRBJ2-7; D may match TRBD1 or TRBD2 (5 bases each). The ends were cut back, 0 bases at V and 6 bases at J, with 6 bases in the middle. This CDR3 has 12 residues. Per germline, CDR1 MDHEN and CDR2 SYDVKM. In nucleotides, the CDR3 is TGTGCCAGCAGTTTATGGAGGGGCGAGCAGTACTTC. Translated: CASSLWRGEQYF. Full variable domain (rest looked up from reference TRBV28 and TRBJ2-7): DVKVTQSSRYLVKRTGEKVFLECVQDMDHENMFWYRQDPGLGLRLIYFSYDVKMKEKGDIPEGYSVSREKKERFSLILESASTNQTSMYLCASSLWRGEQYFGPGTRLTVT.

This clone was counted between two and nine times. The CDR3 sequence is CASSTSTGGVYNEQFF. The CDR3 coding sequence is TGTGCCAGCAGCACCTCGACAGGAGGGGTATACAATGAGCAGTTCTTC. The chain carries TRBV7-9 and TRBJ2-1, with D perhaps being TRBD1 or TRBD2 (6 bases each). The CDR3 extends over 16 amino acids. Between the trimmed V and J ends, which lost 5 bases and 4 bases, there was a span of 18 bases. Germline loops: CDR1 SEHNR, CDR2 FQNEAQ (reference sequence).

The genes are TRBV6-1 and TRBJ2-3; 12 nucleotides agree with TRBD2. This CDR3 has 17 residues. Germline trimming cut 4 bases from V and 1 base from J; bases unmatched to any gene: 6. Germline V gene data show CDR1 as MNHNS and CDR2 as SASEGT. CDR3 loop: CASSAKTSGSGTDTQYF. The CDR3 DNA follows: TGTGCCAGCAGTGCCAAGACTAGCGGGAGTGGCACAGATACGCAGTATTTT.

V usage is TRBV27 and J usage is TRBJ2-3; perhaps TRBD1 as D (5 bases). The CDR3 covers 15 residues. V dropped 0 bases and J dropped 3 bases, with 10 bases sitting between them. Germline lookup yields CDR1 MNHEY and CDR2 SMNVEV (reference sequence). In DNA, the CDR3 is TGTGCCAGCAGTTTATCCAGGGTTAAGACAGATACGCAGTATTTT. This sequence encodes CASSLSRVKTDTQYF.

As concerns this clone: In the same sample, other DNA sequences code for this CDR3. J is TRBJ1-5 and V is TRBV28; D call uncertain. Germline lookup yields CDR1 MDHEN and CDR2 SYDVKM. Trimming stripped 3 bases from V and 5 bases from J, with 5 bases between. The CDR3 covers 12 residues. CDR3 in amino acids: CASSLRDQPQHF. Here the CDR3 DNA reads TGTGCCAGCAGTTTGCGGGATCAGCCCCAGCATTTT. Together with reference TRBV28 and TRBJ1-5, the CDR3 gives the full variable domain: DVKVTQSSRYLVKRTGEKVFLECVQDMDHENMFWYRQDPGLGLRLIYFSYDVKMKEKGDIPEGYSVSREKKERFSLILESASTNQTSMYLCASSLRDQPQHFGDGTRLSIL.

The chain carries TRBV5-4 and TRBJ2-3; possible D gene TRBD2, 6 bases. This CDR3 is 13 amino acids long. CDR1 and CDR2 (germline): SGHNT, YYREEE (reference sequence). Trimming left V 3 bases short and J 4 bases short, with 9 bases between. The chain's CDR3 is CASSWEVPDTQYF. The CDR3 DNA is TGTGCCAGCAGCTGGGAGGTCCCAGATACGCAGTATTTT.